Given below is one T cell receptor (beta chain) in context. Its antigen remains unknown. This entry is derived from a study of T cells after yellow fever vaccination. Study-level results: Weaker, the secondary response had a peak occurring faster, on day 5 versus 15. Few clonotypes appeared in both CD4 and CD8 compartments. After the booster, 96% of CD4 and about nine tenths of CD8 primary-response clones were re-detected. Abundant bulk-population clonotypes could contaminate the FACS-sorted repertoires.

TCRdb analysed the 5' RACE reads with MiXCR anew, one entry per CDR3 protein. In the table there are some 150,000 distinct CDR3 sequences, around 9% of which are singletons. This CDR3 contains 14 residues. J was trimmed by 4 bases and V by 0 bases; bases with no gene match: 2. Germline CDR1 is SQVTM and CDR2 is ANQGSEA. The receptor was derived from a man aged 18 to 35 who received the YFV17D yellow fever vaccine. This sequence joins TRBV29-1 and TRBJ2-2; 7 nucleotides agree with TRBD1. The specimen was CD8+ T cells sorted from PBMCs, collected 45 days after the yellow fever booster vaccination. CDR3 sequence (DNA): TGCAGCGTTGAAGATCGGGACAGCACCGGGGAGCTGTTTTTT. Amino acids: CSVEDRDSTGELFF.